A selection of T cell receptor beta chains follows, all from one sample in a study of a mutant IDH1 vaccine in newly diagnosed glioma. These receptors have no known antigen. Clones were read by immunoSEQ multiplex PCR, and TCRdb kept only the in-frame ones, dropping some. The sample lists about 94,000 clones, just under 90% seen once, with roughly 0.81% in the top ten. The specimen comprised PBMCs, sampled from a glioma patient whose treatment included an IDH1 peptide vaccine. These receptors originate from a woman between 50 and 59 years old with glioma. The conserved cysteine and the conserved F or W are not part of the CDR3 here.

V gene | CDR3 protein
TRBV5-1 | ASSLLAGGVTEAF
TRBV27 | ASSFSHSPLY
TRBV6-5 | ASSYGRANEKLF
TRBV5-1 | ASSRTTGNQETQY
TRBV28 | ASSLRGQGGEKLF
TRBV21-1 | ASSYGYT
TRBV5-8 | ASTPDTGYEQF
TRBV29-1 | SASGIDYGYT
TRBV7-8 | ASCRDAARSPLH
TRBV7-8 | ASSLRQGYGANVLT
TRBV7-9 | ASSISGRATGELF
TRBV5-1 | ASSLWSGGSVGEQY
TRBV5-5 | ASSSSTGQVEQF
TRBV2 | ASTGTGGGQTQY
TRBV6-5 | ASRLHAGSSGGYT
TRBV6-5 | ASSPDREVGYT
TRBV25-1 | ASSPTGWALEGYT
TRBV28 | ASLHGGTSEQY
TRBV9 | ASSATGTGNTIY
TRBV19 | ASSIDRASGQF
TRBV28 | ASSPTDYLSWTSGRSYEQY
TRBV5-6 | ASSSTGYYGYT
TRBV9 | ASSARLERGTEAF
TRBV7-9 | ASSGYSNQPQH
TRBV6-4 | ASSERERPYNEQF
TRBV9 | ASSVGLRLEGDTQY
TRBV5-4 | ASSLESGGFEKLF
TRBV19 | ASTKGGEGTQPQH
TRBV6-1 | ASSVELGNYGYT
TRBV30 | AWMRQGANEKLF
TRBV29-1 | SARGQGNYGYT
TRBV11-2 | ASSFGSGGKETQY
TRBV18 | ASSPGTGGREQF
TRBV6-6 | ASSRDRRRSPLH
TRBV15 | ATSRDLGDYEQY
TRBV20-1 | SAREERQF
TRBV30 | AWSGGGSYEQY